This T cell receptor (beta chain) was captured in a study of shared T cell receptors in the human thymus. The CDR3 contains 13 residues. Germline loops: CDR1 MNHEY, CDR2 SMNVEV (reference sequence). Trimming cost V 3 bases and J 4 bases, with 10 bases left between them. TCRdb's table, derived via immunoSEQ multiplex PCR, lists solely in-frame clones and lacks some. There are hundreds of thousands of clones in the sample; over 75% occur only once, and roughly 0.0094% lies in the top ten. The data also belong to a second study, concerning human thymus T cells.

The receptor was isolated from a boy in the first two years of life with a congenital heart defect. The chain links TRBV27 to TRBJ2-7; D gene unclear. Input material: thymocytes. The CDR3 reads CASSLNQFYEQYF. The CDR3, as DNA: TGTGCCAGCAGTTTGAATCAGTTTTACGAGCAGTACTTC.